These 8 T cell receptor beta chains were sequenced from one sample in a study of T cell repertoires in cytomegalovirus infection. No antigens are known for them. Using its own MiXCR run on the reads, TCRdb lists one record per CDR3 protein. The data show around 69,000 distinct CDR3 sequences, about 30% seen once. The source was CD8+ T cells from cultured PBMCs, collected from culture after CMV antigen stimulation. These receptors originate from a human donor in good health (CMV status not recorded). Some clones in this sample may be carry-over from other donors' samples.

This clonotype appeared a few times. The chain couples TRBV11-3 to TRBJ2-1; D is undetermined. Germline V gene sequence: CDR1 SGHNT, CDR2 YENEEA. The CDR3 covers 17 residues. Trimming shortened V by 5 bases and J by 4 bases, and 21 bases separated the two germline ends. The CDR3 sequence: CASSLPPTGGGYNEQFF. CDR3 DNA: TGTGCCAGCAGCCTCCCACCTACCGGCGGTGGGTACAATGAGCAGTTCTTC.

Comments on this clonotype: This may stem from a read error, because a much larger clone lies one nucleotide away. The chain couples TRBV7-6 to TRBJ2-1; D is ambiguous. This CDR3 region has 12 residues. Germline CDR1 reads SGHVS; CDR2 reads FNYEAQ. V lost 2 bases and J 8 bases, leaving 7 bases between the germline ends. CDR3 sequence: CASSLNDHEQFF. CDR3 coding DNA: TGTGCCAGCAGCTTAAATGACCATGAGCAGTTCTTC.

This clonotype was seen only a few times. V and J are TRBV28 and TRBJ2-7; D uncertain. Per germline, CDR1 MDHEN and CDR2 SYDVKM. Trimming stripped 1 base from V and 3 bases from J, with 13 bases between. The CDR3 has 15 amino acids. CDR3 protein: CASSLLADSLYEQYF. CDR3 bases: TGTGCCAGCAGTTTATTAGCCGATAGTCTCTACGAGCAGTACTTC.

There are many counts of this clonotype. V is TRBV19 and J is TRBJ1-5, with 7 nucleotides matching TRBD1. V lost 0 bases, J lost 5 bases, and 7 bases stayed unmatched. The CDR3 consists of 16 residues. Germline V CDR1 and CDR2: LNHDA, SQIVND (reference sequence). The CDR3 DNA reads TGTGCCAGTAGTATAGATCGAGGGACAGCTCATCAGCCCCAGCATTTT. This sequence encodes CASSIDRGTAHQPQHF.

V and J are TRBV4-2 and TRBJ1-2; 8 bases agree with TRBD1. The CDR3 consists of 15 residues. J gave up 9 bases and V 4 bases, and 13 bases lay outside the gene matches. Germline V CDR1 and CDR2: LGHNA, YNFKEQ. The CDR3 DNA follows: TGTGCCAGCAGCCGAACTATCGGACAGGGTGACAGCTACACCTTC. Translation: CASSRTIGQGDSYTF.

A few counts support this clonotype. V usage is TRBV12-3 or TRBV12-4 and J usage is TRBJ1-1; TRBD1 aligns across 8 bases. The CDR3 length is 15 residues. The V and J ends lost 6 bases and 5 bases, in that order; junction bases with no gene match: 11. CDR3 protein: CASSFGTGGGTEAFF. The CDR3 region has the DNA TGTGCCAGCAGCTTCGGGACAGGCGGAGGAACTGAAGCTTTCTTT.

This clonotype has more than one count but fewer than ten. The rearrangement joins TRBV7-9 to TRBJ2-1; 9 nucleotides align to TRBD2. Trimming at V came to 5 bases and at J to 4 bases, leaving 6 bases not matched to a gene. CDR3 length: 15 amino acids. The germline V gene has CDR1 SEHNR and CDR2 FQNEAQ (reference sequence). For the CDR3, the DNA is TGTGCCAGCAGCAATGTAGCGGGGGAATACAATGAGCAGTTCTTC. Its translation: CASSNVAGEYNEQFF.

This clonotype was detected many times. This chain uses TRBV6-1 with TRBJ1-1, with D tentatively TRBD1 (5 bases). The CDR3 is 14 residues long. CDR1 is MNHNS and CDR2 is SASEGT in the germline V gene. Trimming cost V 2 bases and J 3 bases, with 10 bases left between them. Here the CDR3 DNA reads TGTGCCAGCAGTGAACCCGGGACGTACACTGAAGCTTTCTTT. Translated, it gives CASSEPGTYTEAFF.